Sequencing of this T cell receptor (beta chain) was carried out in a study of blood T cell repertoires in COVID-19. Between the trimmed V and J ends, which lost 1 base and 6 bases, there was a span of 6 bases. Looked up from germline, CDR1 is KGHDR and CDR2 is SFDVKD. CDR3 length: 13 amino acids. Method: immunoSEQ multiplex PCR; TCRdb's copy keeps in-frame clones and lacks some. The sample includes 60,000 to 95,000 clones, around 91% seen only once; the top ten take about 5%. The clonotype comes from a human donor in a cohort sampled during active COVID-19. The rearrangement links TRBV24-1 to TRBJ1-5; no clear D gene. The material sequenced was peripheral blood. The CDR3 DNA reads as TGTGCCACCAGTGATTTTGAGGGTCAGCCCCAGCATTTT. Translation gives CATSDFEGQPQHF.